These T cell receptor beta chains were read from a single sample in a study of T cells in Graves' hyperthyroidism and ophthalmopathy. One entry per CDR3 protein, called by TCRdb with MiXCR from the multiplex PCR reads. The sample has under 600,000 distinct CDR3 sequences, around 15% seen once. Sequenced sample: blood. The receptors were gathered from a woman in her forties with Graves' ophthalmopathy. The CDR3 runs from the conserved cysteine through the conserved F or W. The D gene is left open where the match is weak. The size field is filled for only some rows; it gives once, few, many or a size class.

TRBV6-1	TRBJ1-2	NA	many	CASRPDRVPLGGYTF	TGTGCCAGCCGCCCGGACAGAGTCCCACTGGGTGGCTACACCTTC
TRBV11-3	TRBJ1-5	NA	NA	CASSLMDDQPQHF	TGTGCCAGCAGCTTGATGGACGACCAGCCCCAGCATTTT
TRBV2	TRBJ1-1	NA	many	CASKKDSMNTEAFF	TGTGCCAGCAAAAAGGACAGTATGAACACTGAAGCTTTCTTT
TRBV2	TRBJ1-2	TRBD1	many	CASSAGGDYGYTF	TGTGCCAGCAGTGCAGGGGGCGACTATGGCTACACCTTC
TRBV20-1	TRBJ2-7	NA	many	CSARSLGAEQYF	TGCAGTGCTAGGTCACTTGGCGCCGAGCAGTACTTC
TRBV2	TRBJ2-3	NA	many	CASSEAQGRPASTDTQYF	TGTGCCAGCAGTGAAGCGCAGGGGCGGCCCGCTAGCACAGATACGCAGTATTTT
TRBV4-2	TRBJ2-7	NA	NA	CASSQKYGIYEQYF	TGTGCCAGCAGCCAAAAGTATGGCATCTACGAGCAGTACTTC
TRBV4-1	TRBJ2-3	NA	NA	CASSQNGGTPTASTDTQYF	TGCGCCAGCAGCCAAAACGGTGGGACTCCCACTGCCTCCACAGATACGCAGTATTTT
TRBV6-1	TRBJ2-1	NA	NA	CASSGSGTPYNEQFF	TGTGCCAGCAGTGGCTCCGGGACACCCTACAATGAGCAGTTCTTC
TRBV7-9	TRBJ2-2	TRBD2	NA	CASSLPSGSETGELFF	TGTGCCAGCAGCCTCCCTAGCGGGAGTGAGACCGGGGAGCTGTTTTTT
TRBV10-3	TRBJ2-3	NA	few	CAISESAGTHRLDTQYF	TGTGCCATCAGTGAGTCGGCCGGGACACACAGGCTAGATACGCAGTATTTT